This T cell receptor (beta chain) comes out of a study of blood T cell repertoires in COVID-19. Here immunoSEQ multiplex PCR was the method, and the copy in TCRdb shows in-frame clones only, minus some. The sample has 20,000 to 30,000 clones; about 80% are singletons. CDR3 size: 15 residues. V shed 1 base, J shed 2 bases, and the junction held 4 bases outside the gene matches. Germline loops: CDR1 SGHTA, CDR2 FQGNSA. This receptor was identified in a human donor in a cohort sampled during active COVID-19. The sequenced sample consisted of peripheral blood. J is TRBJ1-1 and V is TRBV7-2, with 7 bases identical to TRBD1. CDR3 nucleotide sequence: TGTGCCAGCAGCTTAGTAGGGACAGCAAACACTGAAGCTTTCTTT. It encodes CASSLVGTANTEAFF.